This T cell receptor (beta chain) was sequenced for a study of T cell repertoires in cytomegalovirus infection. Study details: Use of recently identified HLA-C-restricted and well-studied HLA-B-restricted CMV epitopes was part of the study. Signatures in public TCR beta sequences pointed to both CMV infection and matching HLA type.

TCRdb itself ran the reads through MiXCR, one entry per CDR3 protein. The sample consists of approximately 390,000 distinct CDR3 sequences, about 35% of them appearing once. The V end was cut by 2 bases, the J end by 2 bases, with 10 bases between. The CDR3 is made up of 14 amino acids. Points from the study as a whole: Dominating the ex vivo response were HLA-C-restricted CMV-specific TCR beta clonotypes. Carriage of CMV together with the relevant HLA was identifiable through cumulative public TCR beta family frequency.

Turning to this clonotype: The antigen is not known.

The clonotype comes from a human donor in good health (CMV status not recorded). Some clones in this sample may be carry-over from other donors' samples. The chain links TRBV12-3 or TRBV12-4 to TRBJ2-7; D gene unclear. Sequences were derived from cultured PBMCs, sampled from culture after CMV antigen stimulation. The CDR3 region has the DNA TGTGCCAGCAGTTTACATGGGATCCCCTACGAGCAGTACTTC. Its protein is CASSLHGIPYEQYF.